A selection of T cell receptor beta chains follows, all from one sample in a study of blood T cell repertoires in COVID-19. Sequencing used immunoSEQ multiplex PCR; TCRdb keeps in-frame clones, though not all of them. The sample shows about 210,000 clones, 80% to 85% of them seen only once. What was sequenced was PBMCs or T cells enriched from blood (not recorded which). The receptors derive from a woman aged 50 to 60 with acute COVID-19. The CDR3 runs from the conserved cysteine through the conserved F or W. D genes are given only for firm matches. Size is omitted from some rows. Given values are once, few, many or a class for expanded clones.

d_gene | len | j_gene | v_gene | abundance | CDR3aa | CDR3nt
TRBD2 | 15 | TRBJ2-3 | TRBV10-3 | - | CAISPLAVSTDTQYF | TGTGCCATCAGCCCCCTAGCGGTTAGCACAGATACGCAGTATTTT
- | 14 | TRBJ2-2 | TRBV11-2 | - | CASSPVWSGGELFF | TGTGCCAGCTCTCCGGTGTGGTCCGGCGGGGAGCTGTTTTTT
- | 14 | TRBJ1-5 | TRBV19 | - | CASSIPGGRQPQHF | TGTGCCAGTAGTATTCCGGGGGGGAGGCAGCCCCAGCATTTT
TRBD1 | 16 | TRBJ1-2 | TRBV5-4 | few | CASSLGRMGQGYGYTF | TGTGCCAGCAGCTTGGGCCGGATGGGACAGGGATATGGCTACACCTTC
- | 12 | TRBJ2-5 | TRBV28 | - | CASRTGQETQYF | TGTGCCAGCAGGACAGGACAAGAGACCCAGTACTTC
TRBD1 | 15 | TRBJ1-2 | TRBV28 | - | CASSSTGAANYGYTF | TGTGCCAGCAGCTCTACAGGGGCTGCTAACTATGGCTACACCTTC
- | 12 | TRBJ1-5 | TRBV28 | - | CASTTKFPPQHF | TGTGCCAGCACCACTAAGTTTCCGCCCCAGCATTTT
- | 13 | TRBJ2-5 | TRBV29-1 | - | CSVEVWQQETQYF | TGCAGCGTTGAAGTATGGCAGCAAGAGACCCAGTACTTC
TRBD1 | 13 | TRBJ1-2 | TRBV29-1 | - | CSVAGQGNYGYTF | TGCAGCGTTGCCGGACAGGGAAACTATGGCTACACCTTC
- | 13 | TRBJ1-5 | TRBV18 | - | CASSPLSDQPQHF | TGTGCCAGCTCACCCCTTTCGGATCAGCCCCAGCATTTT
TRBD2 | 15 | TRBJ2-3 | TRBV27 | - | CASSPGTSGTDTQYF | TGTGCCAGCAGTCCCGGGACTAGCGGGACAGATACGCAGTATTTT
TRBD2 | 14 | TRBJ2-1 | TRBV27 | once | CASSDGLAGGGQFF | TGTGCCAGCAGTGATGGGCTAGCGGGAGGGGGACAGTTCTTC
- | 15 | TRBJ2-7 | TRBV11-2 | - | CASRKATGSSYEQYF | TGTGCCAGCAGGAAGGCGACAGGAAGCTCCTACGAGCAGTACTTC
TRBD1 | 17 | TRBJ1-5 | TRBV28 | - | CASSSDRGLSRNQPQHF | TGTGCCAGCAGCTCGGACAGGGGGCTTTCTCGCAATCAGCCCCAGCATTTT
TRBD2 | 15 | TRBJ2-2 | TRBV9 | - | CASSVERGGTGELFF | TGTGCCAGCAGCGTAGAGCGGGGCGGAACCGGGGAGCTGTTTTTT
- | 13 | TRBJ1-1 | TRBV28 | - | CASSLGGNTEAFF | TGTGCCAGCAGTTTAGGGGGCAACACTGAAGCTTTCTTT
- | 13 | TRBJ2-5 | TRBV14 | - | CASSQQDFETQYF | TGTGCCAGCAGCCAACAGGATTTTGAGACCCAGTACTTC
TRBD2 | 15 | TRBJ2-1 | TRBV9 | - | CASSVGPSGNNEQFF | TGTGCCAGCAGCGTAGGGCCTAGCGGGAACAATGAGCAGTTCTTC
- | 15 | TRBJ2-2 | TRBV5-1 | - | CASSQTGPNTGELFF | TGCGCCAGCAGTCAGACAGGACCGAACACCGGGGAGCTGTTTTTT
- | 14 | TRBJ1-5 | TRBV30 | - | CAWSLGQGGQPQHF | TGTGCCTGGAGTCTCGGCCAGGGAGGCCAGCCCCAGCATTTT
- | 15 | TRBJ2-7 | TRBV7-2 | - | CASSLTGRGSYEQYF | TGTGCCAGCAGCCTAACAGGAAGGGGCTCCTACGAGCAGTACTTC
TRBD1 | 14 | TRBJ2-3 | TRBV7-9 | - | CASGRTGSADTQYF | TGTGCCAGCGGACGGACAGGGAGTGCAGATACGCAGTATTTT
TRBD2 | 16 | TRBJ2-2 | TRBV27 | - | CASSFAGTSRTGELFF | TGTGCCAGCAGTTTCGCCGGGACTAGCAGGACCGGGGAGCTGTTTTTT
- | 14 | TRBJ1-1 | TRBV5-1 | - | CASSLDRGAREAFF | TGCGCCAGCAGCTTGGACCGGGGGGCAAGAGAAGCTTTCTTT
TRBD2 | 17 | TRBJ2-1 | TRBV7-8 | - | CASSSIGTSGTGNEQFF | TGTGCCAGCAGCTCCATTGGGACTAGCGGTACGGGGAATGAGCAGTTCTTC
TRBD1 | 13 | TRBJ1-6 | TRBV12-3/TRBV12-4 | - | CASSYDRDSPLHF | TGTGCCAGCAGTTACGACAGGGATTCACCCCTCCACTTT
TRBD1 | 15 | TRBJ2-2 | TRBV28 | - | CASSITGGNTGELFF | TGTGCCAGCAGTATAACAGGGGGAAACACCGGGGAGCTGTTTTTT
- | 12 | TRBJ1-4 | TRBV7-9 | - | CASSLRQEKLFF | TGTGCCAGCAGCTTGCGACAGGAAAAACTGTTTTTT
TRBD2 | 14 | TRBJ2-2 | TRBV7-3 | - | CASSPSGDTGELFF | TGTGCCAGCAGCCCAAGCGGGGACACCGGGGAGCTGTTTTTT
TRBD1 | 16 | TRBJ1-4 | TRBV5-4 | - | CASGPRTGATNEKLFF | TGTGCCAGCGGACCACGCACAGGGGCAACTAATGAAAAACTGTTTTTT
- | 15 | TRBJ2-1 | TRBV6-5 | - | CASSRGAVSYNEQFF | TGTGCCAGCAGCAGGGGGGCAGTCTCCTACAATGAGCAGTTCTTC
- | 13 | TRBJ1-2 | TRBV18 | few | CASSPASGDGYTF | TGTGCCAGCTCACCGGCTTCCGGGGATGGCTACACCTTC
- | 20 | TRBJ2-3 | TRBV30 | few | CAWTRPGSVAEPRGADTQYF | TGTGCCTGGACCCGACCAGGGAGTGTAGCGGAACCTAGAGGGGCAGATACGCAGTATTTT
- | 15 | TRBJ2-7 | TRBV7-2 | - | CASSFGGSWTYEQYF | TGTGCCAGCAGCTTTGGGGGGAGCTGGACCTACGAGCAGTACTTC
TRBD2 | 15 | TRBJ2-1 | TRBV5-5 | - | CASLPSGSSYNEQFF | TGTGCCAGTCTCCCTAGCGGGAGTTCCTACAATGAGCAGTTCTTC
TRBD1 | 14 | TRBJ1-5 | TRBV19 | - | CASKRDRSNQPQHF | TGTGCCAGTAAGCGGGACAGGAGCAATCAGCCCCAGCATTTT
- | 17 | TRBJ2-3 | TRBV7-9 | - | CASSLPDRSGDTDTQYF | TGTGCCAGCAGCTTACCCGACAGGAGTGGAGACACAGATACGCAGTATTTT
TRBD2 | 15 | TRBJ2-1 | TRBV5-1 | - | CASSLSGTSGGREFF | TGCGCCAGCAGCTTATCCGGGACTAGCGGAGGCCGCGAGTTCTTC
TRBD1 | 14 | TRBJ1-2 | TRBV27 | once | CASSSLGQGGGYTF | TGTGCCAGCAGTTCCTTGGGACAGGGCGGCGGCTACACCTTC
TRBD1 | 14 | TRBJ1-1 | TRBV15 | - | CATSPHDRDTEAFF | TGTGCCACCAGCCCCCACGACAGGGACACTGAAGCTTTCTTT